These T cell receptor beta chains were read from a single sample in a study of identical twins. TCRdb recomputed calls from the 5' RACE reads with MiXCR, one row per CDR3 protein. The sample lists 700,000 or so distinct CDR3 sequences, about 20% occurring once. These sequences were also reported in another study, on T cells expressing NK-cell markers.

Sequenced input: PBMCs. The receptor source for this set is a woman aged 18-29 years in good health. The CDR3 runs from the conserved cysteine through the conserved F or W. A D gene is named only where the DNA matches it firmly. Clone size is given for some rows only: seen once, a few or many times, or a class if the clone is expanded.

v_gene: TRBV7-8; d_gene: NA; j_gene: TRBJ1-5; abundance: NA; CDR3aa: CASSSEVVRNQPQHF; CDR3nt: TGTGCCAGCAGCTCGGAAGTGGTGCGCAATCAGCCCCAGCATTTT
v_gene: TRBV12-5; d_gene: TRBD1; j_gene: TRBJ1-4; abundance: NA; CDR3aa: CASGGQPNEKLFF; CDR3nt: TGTGCTAGTGGGGGACAGCCTAATGAAAAACTGTTTTTT
v_gene: TRBV2; d_gene: TRBD1; j_gene: TRBJ2-7; abundance: NA; CDR3aa: CASRDGTGTKQYF; CDR3nt: TGTGCCAGCAGGGACGGGACAGGGACGAAGCAGTACTTC
v_gene: TRBV27; d_gene: TRBD2; j_gene: TRBJ2-7; abundance: few; CDR3aa: CASSPGTSGRFYEQYF; CDR3nt: TGTGCCAGCAGTCCGGGGACTAGCGGGAGATTCTACGAGCAGTACTTC
v_gene: TRBV4-3; d_gene: TRBD2; j_gene: TRBJ2-1; abundance: NA; CDR3aa: CASSQGVGGSSYNEQFF; CDR3nt: TGCGCCAGCAGCCAAGGGGTGGGAGGGAGCTCCTACAATGAGCAGTTCTTC
v_gene: TRBV10-3; d_gene: TRBD1; j_gene: TRBJ2-7; abundance: NA; CDR3aa: CAIRDGQGAPYEQYF; CDR3nt: TGTGCCATCAGAGACGGACAGGGGGCACCATACGAGCAGTACTTC
v_gene: TRBV9; d_gene: NA; j_gene: TRBJ2-1; abundance: few; CDR3aa: CASSVVVPYEQFF; CDR3nt: TGTGCCAGCAGCGTTGTGGTCCCCTATGAGCAGTTCTTC
v_gene: TRBV10-3; d_gene: NA; j_gene: TRBJ2-5; abundance: many; CDR3aa: CATQAGHLFQETQYF; CDR3nt: TGTGCCACCCAAGCGGGACACTTGTTCCAAGAGACCCAGTACTTC
v_gene: TRBV27; d_gene: NA; j_gene: TRBJ1-2; abundance: NA; CDR3aa: CASRPGGAQVNYGYTF; CDR3nt: TGTGCCAGCAGACCGGGGGGGGCCCAGGTTAACTATGGCTACACCTTC
v_gene: TRBV20-1; d_gene: NA; j_gene: TRBJ2-1; abundance: few; CDR3aa: CSARDQGSSYNEQFF; CDR3nt: TGCAGTGCTAGAGATCAGGGGAGCTCCTACAATGAGCAGTTCTTC
v_gene: TRBV5-1; d_gene: NA; j_gene: TRBJ1-1; abundance: few; CDR3aa: CASSWNGGKEAFF; CDR3nt: TGCGCCAGCAGCTGGAATGGGGGGAAGGAAGCTTTCTTT
v_gene: TRBV27; d_gene: NA; j_gene: TRBJ1-2; abundance: many; CDR3aa: CASKLGQSTSGYTF; CDR3nt: TGTGCCAGCAAACTGGGGCAGTCCACCTCTGGCTACACCTTC
v_gene: TRBV11-2; d_gene: TRBD1; j_gene: TRBJ2-7; abundance: few; CDR3aa: CASSLTGGFPYEQYF; CDR3nt: TGTGCCAGCAGCTTAACAGGGGGTTTCCCCTACGAGCAGTACTTC
v_gene: TRBV10-3; d_gene: NA; j_gene: TRBJ1-1; abundance: few; CDR3aa: CAISESQREAFF; CDR3nt: TGTGCCATCAGTGAGTCGCAACGGGAAGCTTTCTTT
v_gene: TRBV11-2; d_gene: NA; j_gene: TRBJ2-1; abundance: few; CDR3aa: CASRSLGDEQFF; CDR3nt: TGTGCCAGCAGATCCCTAGGTGACGAGCAGTTCTTC
v_gene: TRBV20-1; d_gene: TRBD1; j_gene: TRBJ1-6; abundance: NA; CDR3aa: CSARGDSGASPLHF; CDR3nt: TGCAGTGCTAGAGGGGACAGCGGAGCCTCACCCCTCCACTTT
v_gene: TRBV4-1; d_gene: NA; j_gene: TRBJ1-3; abundance: NA; CDR3aa: CASSRGGQSTSGNTIYF; CDR3nt: TGCGCCAGCAGCCGGGGGGGGCAGTCGACCTCTGGAAACACCATATATTTT
v_gene: TRBV10-3; d_gene: TRBD2; j_gene: TRBJ2-1; abundance: few; CDR3aa: CAISGSRTSGSYEQFF; CDR3nt: TGTGCCATCAGTGGAAGCAGGACTAGCGGGAGCTATGAGCAGTTCTTC
v_gene: TRBV30; d_gene: TRBD1; j_gene: TRBJ1-1; abundance: NA; CDR3aa: CAWREGTGGEAFF; CDR3nt: TGTGCCTGGAGGGAAGGGACAGGCGGTGAAGCTTTCTTT
v_gene: TRBV29-1; d_gene: TRBD1; j_gene: TRBJ2-5; abundance: many; CDR3aa: CSAGDRAPYQETQYF; CDR3nt: TGCAGCGCCGGCGACAGGGCCCCGTACCAAGAGACCCAGTACTTC
v_gene: TRBV10-3; d_gene: TRBD1; j_gene: TRBJ2-5; abundance: NA; CDR3aa: CAISEGRDSETQYF; CDR3nt: TGTGCCATCAGTGAAGGCCGGGACAGTGAGACCCAGTACTTC
v_gene: TRBV7-6; d_gene: TRBD2; j_gene: TRBJ2-1; abundance: few; CDR3aa: CASEPGGGGNEQFF; CDR3nt: TGTGCCAGCGAGCCCGGCGGGGGGGGTAATGAGCAGTTCTTC
v_gene: TRBV7-9; d_gene: TRBD2; j_gene: TRBJ2-5; abundance: NA; CDR3aa: CASSLTSGSWRETQYF; CDR3nt: TGTGCCAGCAGCTTAACTAGCGGGAGTTGGAGGGAGACCCAGTACTTC
v_gene: TRBV7-9; d_gene: NA; j_gene: TRBJ2-7; abundance: NA; CDR3aa: CASREAAGLRNEQYF; CDR3nt: TGTGCCAGCAGAGAGGCGGCAGGGCTCCGAAACGAGCAGTACTTC
v_gene: TRBV20-1; d_gene: NA; j_gene: TRBJ2-7; abundance: many; CDR3aa: CSARWGAEQYF; CDR3nt: TGCAGTGCTAGATGGGGGGCCGAGCAGTACTTC
v_gene: TRBV29-1; d_gene: TRBD1; j_gene: TRBJ1-2; abundance: NA; CDR3aa: CSVGVRDRSFYTF; CDR3nt: TGCAGCGTTGGCGTCCGGGACAGGTCTTTCTACACCTTC
v_gene: TRBV9; d_gene: TRBD2; j_gene: TRBJ2-1; abundance: NA; CDR3aa: CASSTDGGAHSGDEQFF; CDR3nt: TGTGCCAGCAGCACCGACGGGGGGGCTCATTCGGGGGATGAGCAGTTCTTC
v_gene: TRBV12-1; d_gene: NA; j_gene: TRBJ2-1; abundance: few; CDR3aa: CASSFDGRSSYNEQFF; CDR3nt: TGTGCCAGCAGCTTTGACGGGAGAAGCTCCTACAATGAGCAGTTCTTC
v_gene: TRBV27; d_gene: NA; j_gene: TRBJ2-5; abundance: NA; CDR3aa: CASSPPEGPRWETQYF; CDR3nt: TGTGCCAGCAGTCCTCCAGAAGGACCCAGGTGGGAGACCCAGTACTTC
v_gene: TRBV4-1; d_gene: TRBD1; j_gene: TRBJ1-6; abundance: NA; CDR3aa: CASSQVAGQGVSPLHF; CDR3nt: TGCGCCAGCAGCCAAGTTGCGGGACAGGGTGTTTCACCCCTCCACTTT
v_gene: TRBV18; d_gene: TRBD1; j_gene: TRBJ1-1; abundance: many; CDR3aa: CASSPGQVDTEAFF; CDR3nt: TGTGCCAGCTCACCGGGACAGGTGGACACTGAAGCTTTCTTT
v_gene: TRBV29-1; d_gene: TRBD1; j_gene: TRBJ1-1; abundance: NA; CDR3aa: CSVGRTGGYTEAFF; CDR3nt: TGCAGCGTTGGAAGGACAGGGGGTTACACTGAAGCTTTCTTT
v_gene: TRBV20-1; d_gene: TRBD2; j_gene: TRBJ2-5; abundance: NA; CDR3aa: CSARVAGLEETQYF; CDR3nt: TGCAGTGCTAGAGTTGCAGGACTAGAAGAGACCCAGTACTTC
v_gene: TRBV20-1; d_gene: NA; j_gene: TRBJ2-2; abundance: NA; CDR3aa: CSARAEPGTLNTGELFF; CDR3nt: TGCAGTGCTAGAGCTGAACCCGGGACTCTGAACACCGGGGAGCTGTTTTTT
v_gene: TRBV13; d_gene: NA; j_gene: TRBJ2-3; abundance: NA; CDR3aa: CASSSIRDGTDTQYF; CDR3nt: TGTGCCAGCAGCTCAATCCGGGACGGCACAGATACGCAGTATTTT
v_gene: TRBV27; d_gene: NA; j_gene: TRBJ1-1; abundance: NA; CDR3aa: CASSWLRTGTEAFF; CDR3nt: TGTGCCAGCAGTTGGCTCAGGACGGGCACTGAAGCTTTCTTT
v_gene: TRBV11-2; d_gene: TRBD2; j_gene: TRBJ2-1; abundance: NA; CDR3aa: CASSFDLAGGSNEQFF; CDR3nt: TGTGCCAGCAGCTTTGATCTAGCGGGAGGGTCCAATGAGCAGTTCTTC
v_gene: TRBV5-1; d_gene: NA; j_gene: TRBJ1-6; abundance: few; CDR3aa: CASRLENSPLHF; CDR3nt: TGCGCCAGCAGACTAGAGAATTCACCCCTCCACTTT
v_gene: TRBV9; d_gene: NA; j_gene: TRBJ1-3; abundance: few; CDR3aa: CASSVGGGPGNTIYF; CDR3nt: TGTGCCAGCAGCGTAGGAGGGGGACCTGGAAACACCATATATTTT
v_gene: TRBV2; d_gene: TRBD1; j_gene: TRBJ2-2; abundance: NA; CDR3aa: CASSGRDRRPTGELFF; CDR3nt: TGTGCCAGCAGTGGCCGGGACAGGAGACCCACCGGGGAGCTGTTTTTT
v_gene: TRBV12-3/TRBV12-4; d_gene: NA; j_gene: TRBJ1-6; abundance: many; CDR3aa: CAIGRDYNSPLHF; CDR3nt: TGTGCCATCGGAAGGGACTATAATTCACCCCTCCACTTT
v_gene: TRBV7-6; d_gene: NA; j_gene: TRBJ2-1; abundance: NA; CDR3aa: CASSWETSLYDEQFF; CDR3nt: TGTGCCAGCAGCTGGGAGACTAGTCTTTACGATGAGCAGTTCTTC
v_gene: TRBV6-1; d_gene: TRBD2; j_gene: TRBJ2-1; abundance: NA; CDR3aa: CASIPKTSGIPSSYNEQFF; CDR3nt: TGTGCCAGCATCCCGAAGACTAGCGGGATCCCGAGCTCCTACAATGAGCAGTTCTTC
v_gene: TRBV29-1; d_gene: NA; j_gene: TRBJ1-2; abundance: many; CDR3aa: CSVQWNYGYTF; CDR3nt: TGCAGCGTCCAGTGGAACTATGGCTACACCTTC
v_gene: TRBV29-1; d_gene: NA; j_gene: TRBJ1-4; abundance: NA; CDR3aa: CSVATSGTNEKLFF; CDR3nt: TGCAGCGTGGCAACGAGTGGAACTAATGAAAAACTGTTTTTT
v_gene: TRBV6-2/TRBV6-3; d_gene: TRBD2; j_gene: TRBJ2-3; abundance: NA; CDR3aa: CASSYAGLAADTQYF; CDR3nt: TGTGCCAGCAGTTACGCAGGACTAGCGGCAGATACGCAGTATTTT
v_gene: TRBV11-3; d_gene: NA; j_gene: TRBJ2-5; abundance: NA; CDR3aa: CASSHQQETQYF; CDR3nt: TGTGCCAGCAGCCACCAGCAGGAGACCCAGTACTTC
v_gene: TRBV7-2; d_gene: NA; j_gene: TRBJ1-1; abundance: NA; CDR3aa: CASSLSPRQVNTEAFF; CDR3nt: TGTGCCAGCAGCTTAAGCCCCCGACAGGTGAACACTGAAGCTTTCTTT
v_gene: TRBV20-1; d_gene: TRBD2; j_gene: TRBJ2-5; abundance: NA; CDR3aa: CSARRKLAEQETQYF; CDR3nt: TGCAGTGCTAGGAGGAAACTAGCGGAGCAAGAGACCCAGTACTTC
v_gene: TRBV9; d_gene: NA; j_gene: TRBJ1-1; abundance: few; CDR3aa: CASSIHKGMQATEAFF; CDR3nt: TGTGCCAGCAGCATCCATAAGGGGATGCAGGCGACTGAAGCTTTCTTT
v_gene: TRBV6-4; d_gene: NA; j_gene: TRBJ2-3; abundance: many; CDR3aa: CASTYTGSRADTQYF; CDR3nt: TGTGCCAGCACCTATACCGGGAGTAGGGCAGATACGCAGTATTTT
v_gene: TRBV12-3/TRBV12-4; d_gene: TRBD1; j_gene: TRBJ1-2; abundance: few; CDR3aa: CASSVQGAAGYTF; CDR3nt: TGTGCCAGCAGTGTCCAGGGGGCCGCTGGCTACACCTTC
v_gene: TRBV7-2; d_gene: TRBD1; j_gene: TRBJ1-5; abundance: few; CDR3aa: CASSYRGGYSNQPQHF; CDR3nt: TGTGCCAGCAGCTACCGAGGGGGCTATAGCAATCAGCCCCAGCATTTT
v_gene: TRBV7-9; d_gene: TRBD2; j_gene: TRBJ2-1; abundance: NA; CDR3aa: CASIMRGGREPNEQFF; CDR3nt: TGTGCCAGCATCATGCGCGGGGGGAGGGAGCCCAATGAGCAGTTCTTC
v_gene: TRBV7-2; d_gene: NA; j_gene: TRBJ2-1; abundance: many; CDR3aa: CASSLKLFPNEQFF; CDR3nt: TGTGCCAGCAGCTTAAAGCTGTTTCCGAATGAGCAGTTCTTC
v_gene: TRBV5-1; d_gene: TRBD2; j_gene: TRBJ2-1; abundance: NA; CDR3aa: CASSLLAGGLGNEQFF; CDR3nt: TGCGCCAGCAGCCTACTAGCGGGGGGGCTTGGCAATGAGCAGTTCTTC
v_gene: TRBV15; d_gene: NA; j_gene: TRBJ1-2; abundance: NA; CDR3aa: CATSPRGDYGYTF; CDR3nt: TGTGCCACCAGCCCGCGGGGGGACTATGGCTACACCTTC
v_gene: TRBV7-3; d_gene: TRBD1; j_gene: TRBJ2-3; abundance: NA; CDR3aa: CASSLGTGRTDTQYF; CDR3nt: TGTGCCAGCAGCTTAGGGACAGGGAGGACAGATACGCAGTATTTT
v_gene: TRBV5-1; d_gene: NA; j_gene: TRBJ2-1; abundance: NA; CDR3aa: CASSLGRDHEQFF; CDR3nt: TGCGCCAGCAGCTTGGGCAGGGACCATGAGCAGTTCTTC
v_gene: TRBV5-1; d_gene: TRBD2; j_gene: TRBJ2-7; abundance: NA; CDR3aa: CASSKPGLAGDSEQYF; CDR3nt: TGCGCCAGCAGCAAGCCGGGACTAGCGGGAGACAGCGAGCAGTACTTC